These 9 T cell receptor beta chains share one sample of origin, sequenced in a study of chemoradiotherapy in HPV16-positive cancers. Clones were read by immunoSEQ multiplex PCR, and TCRdb kept only the in-frame ones, dropping some. The sample lists roughly 12,000 clones, about 65% occurring once. Sampling took place from a patient who underwent chemoradiotherapy. Receptors originate from a human donor with HPV-associated anogenital cancer.

This clone has only a few counts. The V call is TRBV4-3, the J call TRBJ2-2, with D unclear. V lost 0 bases and J lost 3, with 8 bases in between. The CDR3 spans 15 residues. Germline loops: CDR1 LGHNA, CDR2 YSLEER. CDR3 amino acids: CASSQDQLYTGELFF. CDR3 in DNA: TGCGCCAGCAGCCAAGACCAACTGTACACCGGGGAGCTGTTTTTT.

This clone was recorded a few times. The CDR3 sequence: CASSEGPYEQYF. The CDR3 DNA is TGTGCCAGCAGTGAAGGGCCCTACGAGCAGTACTTC. V and J are TRBV2 and TRBJ2-7, with D hard to call. V lost 1 base to trimming and J lost 2 bases, with 3 bases between them. Looked up from germline, CDR1 is SNHLY and CDR2 is FYNNEI. The length of the CDR3 is 12 residues.

The rearrangement joins TRBV6-6 to TRBJ1-2, with 9 bases that match TRBD1. The junction had 8 bases not matched to a gene; V was cut back by 7 bases and J by 8 bases. Germline-derived CDR1 and CDR2 are MNHNY and SVGAGI (reference sequence). The CDR3 runs 13 residues. DNA of the CDR3: TGTGCCAGCAAAACCGGGACAGGGTACGGCTACACCTTC. It codes for CASKTGTGYGYTF.

The rearrangement joins TRBV19 to TRBJ1-5; D is uncertain. Germline values: CDR1 LNHDA, CDR2 SQIVND (reference sequence). The CDR3 extends over 15 amino acids. Trimming took off 5 bases at V and 3 bases at J, with 14 bases between the two ends. This chain's CDR3 is CASSSAGPLNQPQHF. CDR3 sequence (DNA): TGTGCCAGTAGTTCTGCCGGACCGCTCAATCAGCCCCAGCATTTT.

The rearrangement uses TRBV30 and TRBJ1-4; D remains ambiguous. The CDR3 contains 12 residues. Deletions cut 0 bases from V and 8 bases from J, with 7 bases between. Germline lookup yields CDR1 GTSNPN and CDR2 SVGIG (reference sequence). The CDR3 sequence is CAWSVVGEKLFF. DNA for the CDR3: TGTGCCTGGAGTGTTGTTGGAGAAAAACTGTTTTTT.

V is TRBV11-3 and J is TRBJ2-7; D is perhaps TRBD1 (6 bases). Germline V gives CDR1 SGHNT, CDR2 YENEEA. V was clipped by 4 bases and J by 3 bases, with 7 bases between them. CDR3 size: 12 residues. The CDR3: CASSSRGYEQYF. DNA for the CDR3: TGTGCCAGCAGCTCCAGGGGCTACGAGCAGTACTTC.

The chain links TRBV10-2 to TRBJ1-2; no clear D. The CDR3 is 13 amino acids. From germline, CDR1 is WSHSY and CDR2 SAAADI. V was pared by 2 bases and J by 6 bases, with 10 bases between. CDR3 in DNA: TGCGCCAGCAGTGAGGACGGAGGAGATGGCTACACCTTC. Protein sequence: CASSEDGGDGYTF.

The chain combines TRBV6-5 with TRBJ1-1; perhaps TRBD1 as D (6 bases). CDR1 and CDR2 from the germline V gene are MNHEY and SVGAGI. The CDR3 loop spans 15 amino acids. Trimming took off 0 bases at V and 1 base at J, with 9 bases between the two ends. CDR3 loop: CASSYSSRGNTEAFF. Here the CDR3 DNA reads TGTGCCAGCAGTTACTCTTCCAGGGGGAACACTGAAGCTTTCTTT.

The chain recombines TRBV7-2 with TRBJ2-2; no clear D gene. The V end lost 0 bases, the J end lost 4 bases, and 12 bases lay between the germline ends. CDR3 length: 16 amino acids. Germline CDR1 and CDR2: SGHTA and FQGNSA. The CDR3 DNA follows: TGTGCCAGCAGCTTAGCGTTGAAAACAGCCACCGGGGAGCTGTTTTTT. Translation: CASSLALKTATGELFF.